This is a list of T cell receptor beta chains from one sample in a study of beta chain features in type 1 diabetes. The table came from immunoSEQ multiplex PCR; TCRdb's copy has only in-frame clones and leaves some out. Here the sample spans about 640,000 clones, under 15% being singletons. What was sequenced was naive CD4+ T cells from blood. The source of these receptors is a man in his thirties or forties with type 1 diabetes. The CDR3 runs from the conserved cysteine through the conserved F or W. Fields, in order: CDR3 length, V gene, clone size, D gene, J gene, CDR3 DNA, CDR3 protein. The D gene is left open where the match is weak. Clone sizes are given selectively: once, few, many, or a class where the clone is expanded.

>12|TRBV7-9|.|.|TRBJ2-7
TGTGCCAGCAGCGTACAGGGCTACGAGCAGTACTTC
CASSVQGYEQYF
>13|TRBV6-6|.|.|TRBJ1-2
TGTGCCAGCAGTCCCAGGGACTCCTATGGCTACACCTTC
CASSPRDSYGYTF
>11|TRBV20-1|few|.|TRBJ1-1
TGCAGTGCTCCAGGGGACACTGAAGCTTTCTTT
CSAPGDTEAFF
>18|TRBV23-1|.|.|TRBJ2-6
TGCGCCACCTCTATCTCCGGGACGTACTCATCTGGGGCCAACGTCCTGACTTTC
CATSISGTYSSGANVLTF
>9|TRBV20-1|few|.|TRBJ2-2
TGCAGTGCTAGAGGGGAGCTGTTTTTT
CSARGELFF
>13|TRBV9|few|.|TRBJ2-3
TGTGCCAGCAGCGGGGTCCACGTAAATACGCAGTATTTT
CASSGVHVNTQYF
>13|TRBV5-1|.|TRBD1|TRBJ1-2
TGCGCCAGCAGCCCGGGACAGAACTATGGCTACACCTTC
CASSPGQNYGYTF
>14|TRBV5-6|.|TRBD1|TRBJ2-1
TGTGCCAGCAGGATACGGGACAGGAACAATGAGCAGTTCTTC
CASRIRDRNNEQFF
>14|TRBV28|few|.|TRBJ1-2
TGTGCCAGCAGCCAATTCAGGGTTAACTATGGCTACACCTTC
CASSQFRVNYGYTF
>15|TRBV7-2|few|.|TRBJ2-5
TGTGCCAGCAGCTTTACCGGGACCAGAGGCGGGATCCAGTACTTC
CASSFTGTRGGIQYF
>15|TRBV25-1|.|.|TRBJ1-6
TGTGCCAGCAGTGAACGGCTCTCCTATAATTCACCCCTCCACTTT
CASSERLSYNSPLHF
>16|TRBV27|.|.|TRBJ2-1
TGTGCCAGCAGTTTATGGCTAGGGCCTCAGAACAATGAGCAGTTCTTC
CASSLWLGPQNNEQFF
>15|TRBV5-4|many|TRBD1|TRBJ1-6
TGTGCCAGCAGCTCCTTAGGACAGGGGGTAGGACCCCTCCACTTT
CASSSLGQGVGPLHF
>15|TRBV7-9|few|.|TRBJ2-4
TGTGCCAGCACCCGAGAGGGTCTAGCCAAAAACATTCAGTACTTC
CASTREGLAKNIQYF
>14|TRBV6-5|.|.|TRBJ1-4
TGTGCCAGCAGTTACGGACAGCTTAATGAAAAACTGTTTTTT
CASSYGQLNEKLFF
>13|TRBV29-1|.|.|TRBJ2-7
TGCAGCGTAAAGCGTGAGGGGTTGGGAGAGCAGTACTTC
CSVKREGLGEQYF
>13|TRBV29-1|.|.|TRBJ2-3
TGCAGCGTTGAACCCCCCTACGGAGATACGCAGTATTTT
CSVEPPYGDTQYF
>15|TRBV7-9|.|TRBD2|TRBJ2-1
TGTGCCAGCAGCATAGGGACTAGCGGGGACAATGAGCAGTTCTTC
CASSIGTSGDNEQFF
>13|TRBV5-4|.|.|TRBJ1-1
TGTGCCAGCAGCTTGGACCCCGGTACTGAAGCTTTCTTT
CASSLDPGTEAFF
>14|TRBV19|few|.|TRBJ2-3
.
CASTSGGAPDTQYF
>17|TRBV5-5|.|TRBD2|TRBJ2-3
TGTGCCAGCAGCTTGGGCGGGGGAGTAGGGAGAACAGATACGCAGTATTTT
CASSLGGGVGRTDTQYF
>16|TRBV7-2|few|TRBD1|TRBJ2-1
TGTGCCAGCAGTACACGGACAGGGGGACCCACCGATGAGCAGTTCTTC
CASSTRTGGPTDEQFF
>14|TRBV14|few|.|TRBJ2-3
TGTGCCAGCAGCACCCGGGACTTTGCAGATACGCAGTATTTT
CASSTRDFADTQYF
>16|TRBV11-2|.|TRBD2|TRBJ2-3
TGTGCCAGCACCTCAGGGACTAGCGGGTTTACAGATACGCAGTATTTT
CASTSGTSGFTDTQYF
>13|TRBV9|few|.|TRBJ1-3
TGTGCCAGCAGCGTAGTGGGCGGAAACACCATATATTTT
CASSVVGGNTIYF
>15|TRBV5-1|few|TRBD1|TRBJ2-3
TGCGCCAGCAGCCCCGGGACAGGGGGCACAGATACGCAGTATTTT
CASSPGTGGTDTQYF
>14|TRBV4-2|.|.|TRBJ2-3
TGTGCCAGCAGCGAACCCCGCCTGGGAGATACGCAGTATTTT
CASSEPRLGDTQYF
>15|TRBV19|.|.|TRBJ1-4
TGTGCCAGTAGTATAATAGGTAACATGGGGGAAAAACTGTTTTTT
CASSIIGNMGEKLFF
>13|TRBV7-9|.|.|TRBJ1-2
TGTGCCAGCAGCTATTCAGGGGAGGGTGGCTACACCTTC
CASSYSGEGGYTF
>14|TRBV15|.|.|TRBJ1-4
TGTGCCACCAGCAGAGAAGGTTTGGATGAAAAACTGTTTTTT
CATSREGLDEKLFF
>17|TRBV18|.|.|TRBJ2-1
TGTGCCAGCTCACCGGGACATCTTGGAAGTTCAAACAATGAGCAGTTCTTC
CASSPGHLGSSNNEQFF
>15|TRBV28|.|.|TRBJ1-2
TGTGCCAGCAGTTTACCCTTCGGGGGGGGCTATGGCTACACCTTC
CASSLPFGGGYGYTF
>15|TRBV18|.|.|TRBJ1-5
TGTGCCAGCTCACCAACCGGGCAGAGCAATCAGCCCCAGCATTTT
CASSPTGQSNQPQHF
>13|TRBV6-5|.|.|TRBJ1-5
TGTGCCAGCAGCCCAGATAGCAATCAGCCCCAGCATTTT
CASSPDSNQPQHF
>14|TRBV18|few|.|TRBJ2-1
TGTGCCAGCTCACCAGGGACCTCGTACAATGAGCAGTTCTTC
CASSPGTSYNEQFF
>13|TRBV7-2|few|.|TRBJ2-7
TGTGCCAGCAGCTTGGGAGAAGCCTACGAGCAGTACTTC
CASSLGEAYEQYF
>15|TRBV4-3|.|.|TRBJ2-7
TGCGCCAGCAGCCAAGATTCCGCAGGTCGGTACGAGCAGTACTTC
CASSQDSAGRYEQYF
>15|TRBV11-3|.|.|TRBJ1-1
TGTGCCAGCAGCTTACGAGGGTTAATGAACACTGAAGCTTTCTTT
CASSLRGLMNTEAFF
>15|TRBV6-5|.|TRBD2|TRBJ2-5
TGTGCCAGCAGTTACGCGGGGGGCCTCTTGGAGACCCAGTACTTC
CASSYAGGLLETQYF
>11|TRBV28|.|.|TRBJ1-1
TGTGCCAGCAGTTTTGATAGGGAAGCTTTCTTT
CASSFDREAFF
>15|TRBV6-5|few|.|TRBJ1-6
TGTGCCAGCAGTTACGGGGCCTCCTATAATTCACCCCTCCACTTT
CASSYGASYNSPLHF
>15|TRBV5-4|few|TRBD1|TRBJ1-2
TGTGCCAGCAGTCCCTGGACAGGGGGATCGGATGGCTACACCTTC
CASSPWTGGSDGYTF
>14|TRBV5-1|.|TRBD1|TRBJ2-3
TGCGCCAGCAGTCCGGGACAGGTCACAGATACGCAGTATTTT
CASSPGQVTDTQYF
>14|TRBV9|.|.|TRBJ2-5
TGTGCCAGCAGCGTAGGAGGTACACAAGAGACCCAGTACTTC
CASSVGGTQETQYF
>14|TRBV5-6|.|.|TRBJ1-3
TGTGCCAGCAGCTCCGGACAGCCTGGAAACACCATATATTTT
CASSSGQPGNTIYF
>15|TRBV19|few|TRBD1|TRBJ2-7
TGTGCCAGTAGTATCAGACGACAGGGTGGCTACGAGCAGTACTTC
CASSIRRQGGYEQYF
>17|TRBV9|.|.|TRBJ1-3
TGTGCCAGCAGCGACATTTCAGGGGTTGCCTCTGGAAACACCATATATTTT
CASSDISGVASGNTIYF
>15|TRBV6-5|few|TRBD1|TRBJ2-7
TGTGCCAGCAGTTACTCCCGGACAGGGTCGATAGAGCAGTACTTC
CASSYSRTGSIEQYF